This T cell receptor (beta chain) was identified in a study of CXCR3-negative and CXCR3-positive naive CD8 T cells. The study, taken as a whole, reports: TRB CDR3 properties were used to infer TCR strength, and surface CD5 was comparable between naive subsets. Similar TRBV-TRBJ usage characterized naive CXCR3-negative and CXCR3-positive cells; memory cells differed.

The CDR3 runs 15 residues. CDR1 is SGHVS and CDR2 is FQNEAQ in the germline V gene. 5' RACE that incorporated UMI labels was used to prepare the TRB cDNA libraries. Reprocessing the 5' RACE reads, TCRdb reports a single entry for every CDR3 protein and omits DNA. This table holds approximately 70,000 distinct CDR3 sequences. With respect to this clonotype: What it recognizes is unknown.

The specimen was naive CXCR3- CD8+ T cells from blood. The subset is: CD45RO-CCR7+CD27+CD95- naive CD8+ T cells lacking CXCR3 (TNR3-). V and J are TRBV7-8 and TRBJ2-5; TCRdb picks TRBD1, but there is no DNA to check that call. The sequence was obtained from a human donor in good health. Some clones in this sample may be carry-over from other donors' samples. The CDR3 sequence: CASSLRGGSGETQYF.